Shown below are 5 T cell receptor beta chains from a single sample sequenced in a study of a mutant IDH1 vaccine in newly diagnosed glioma. Time point defined: week 23, last vaccination. In the vaccine, a single dose held 300 ug of the mutant IDH1 20-mer peptide, along with topical imiquimod. Their recognized antigens are unknown. The table came from immunoSEQ multiplex PCR; TCRdb's copy has only in-frame clones and leaves some out. Of approximately 50,000 clones listed, around 87% are singletons. The sequences come from PBMCs, collected from a glioma patient whose treatment included an IDH1 peptide vaccine. The source is a man aged 35 to 55 with glioma.

The CDR3 DNA follows: TGTGCCAGCAGCCCCCTCCCGGAGACCCAGTACTTC. Translation gives CASSPLPETQYF. The chain employs TRBV11-2 and TRBJ2-5; D remains unclear. The V gene lost 5 bases and the J gene lost 5 bases, with 9 bases spanning the gap. The CDR3 sequence is 12 residues long. From germline, CDR1 is SGHAT and CDR2 FQNNGV.

The rearrangement uses TRBV7-8 and TRBJ1-1; 8 positions agree with TRBD1. The CDR3 contains 15 residues. CDR1 is SGHVS, CDR2 FQNEAQ, per germline. V lost 3 bases to trimming and J lost 8 bases; unmatched junction nucleotides: 11. CDR3 region: CASSLRETGGPEAFF. The CDR3 region has the DNA TGTGCCAGCAGCTTGAGGGAAACAGGGGGACCCGAAGCTTTCTTT.

The genes are TRBV5-4 and TRBJ2-7; D not certain. Germline V CDR1 and CDR2: SGHNT, YYREEE (reference sequence). The CDR3 extends over 9 amino acids. Trimming took 4 bases from V and 13 from J, leaving 9 bases between them. For the CDR3, the DNA is TGTGCCAGCAGCCTGGGATGCTACTTC. Its protein is CASSLGCYF.

The V call is TRBV9, the J call TRBJ2-3; D tentatively reads TRBD1 or TRBD2 (6 bases each). Germline V gene data show CDR1 as SGDLS and CDR2 as YYNGEE. The V and J ends lost 7 bases and 6 bases respectively, with 24 bases between them. There are 16 residues in the CDR3. The CDR3 DNA follows: TGTGCCAGCTCCCCCACGGGGGCGGCTAATGCGGATACGCAGTATTTT. It encodes CASSPTGAANADTQYF.

J is TRBJ1-1 and V is TRBV2; D gene ambiguous. Trimming left V 4 bases short and J 2 bases short, with 8 bases between. CDR1 and CDR2 from the germline V gene are SNHLY and FYNNEI. The CDR3 has 13 amino acids. The CDR3 region has the DNA TGTGCCAGCAGTGGACGGGTAAACACTGAAGCTTTCTTT. Translating it yields CASSGRVNTEAFF.